This TCR beta chain was profiled in a study of blood T cell repertoires in COVID-19. Overall study context: Specimens from acute and convalescent COVID-19 originated in the United States, Italy and Spain. Sources were T cells, B-cell-depleted T cells, or PBMCs; the material itself was cDNA or gDNA.

The CDR3 extends over 15 amino acids. The trim removed 6 bases at V and 5 bases at J, leaving 6 bases unmatched. CDR1 is SGHAT and CDR2 is FQNNGV in the germline V gene. Original processing notes: Amplification of reference gene primers provided the estimated nucleated cell counts. Measured with immunoSEQ multiplex PCR; TCRdb has only the in-frame clones, and not every one. The V and J calls and the clone size are those of that table, but D and trimming were determined from the DNA. The table includes 180,000 or so clones, roughly nine tenths detected once. This TCR derives from a man between 65 and 85 years old with acute or convalescent COVID-19. The sequenced material came from peripheral blood. J is TRBJ2-1 and V is TRBV11-2; 11 positions match TRBD2. The CDR3 loop reads CASRRLAGSNNEQFF. In DNA, the CDR3 is TGTGCCAGCAGGAGACTAGCGGGGTCCAACAATGAGCAGTTCTTC.